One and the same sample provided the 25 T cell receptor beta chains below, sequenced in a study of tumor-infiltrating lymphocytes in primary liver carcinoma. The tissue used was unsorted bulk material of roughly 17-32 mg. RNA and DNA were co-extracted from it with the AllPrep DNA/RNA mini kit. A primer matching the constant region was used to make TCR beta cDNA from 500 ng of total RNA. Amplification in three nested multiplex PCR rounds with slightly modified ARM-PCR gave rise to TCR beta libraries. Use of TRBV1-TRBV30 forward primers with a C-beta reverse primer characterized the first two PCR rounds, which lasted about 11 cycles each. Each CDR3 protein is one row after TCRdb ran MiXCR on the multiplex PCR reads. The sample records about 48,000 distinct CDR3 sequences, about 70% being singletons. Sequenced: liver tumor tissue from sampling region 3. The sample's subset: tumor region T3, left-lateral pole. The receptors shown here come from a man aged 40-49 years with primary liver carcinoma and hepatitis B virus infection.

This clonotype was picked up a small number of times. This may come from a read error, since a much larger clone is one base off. CDR3 in amino acids: CAGNLGGGNGEQFF. The CDR3 nucleotides read TGTGCCGGCAACTTGGGAGGTGGGAATGGTGAGCAGTTCTTC. V and J are TRBV11-3 and TRBJ2-1; D perhaps matches TRBD2 (6 bases). Trimming removed 11 bases from V and 9 bases from J, with 23 bases in between. The CDR3 runs to 14 residues. Germline V gene data show CDR1 as SGHNT and CDR2 as YENEEA.

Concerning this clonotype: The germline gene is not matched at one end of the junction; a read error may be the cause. CDR3 region: CASSPDRVRWGSAGARADRQYF. For the CDR3, the DNA is TGTGCTAGCAGCCCGGACAGGGTCCGTTGGGGTTCGGCGGGAGCTCGGGCAGATAGGCAGTATTTT. The genes are TRBV6-1 and TRBJ2-3, with a possible D match to TRBD1 (8 bases). CDR3 size: 22 residues. The germline CDR1 and CDR2 sequences are MNHNS and SASEGT.

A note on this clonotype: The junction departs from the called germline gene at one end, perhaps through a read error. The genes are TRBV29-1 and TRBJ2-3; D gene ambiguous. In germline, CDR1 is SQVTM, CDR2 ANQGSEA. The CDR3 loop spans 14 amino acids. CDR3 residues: CSVESNSGTDTLYF. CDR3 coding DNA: TGCAGCGTTGAATCTAATTCCGGCACAGATACGCTGTATTTT.

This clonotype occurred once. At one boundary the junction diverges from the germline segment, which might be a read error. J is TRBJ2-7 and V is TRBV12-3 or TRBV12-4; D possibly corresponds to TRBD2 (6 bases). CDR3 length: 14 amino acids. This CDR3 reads CVSSPGTETYEQYF. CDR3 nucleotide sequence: TGTGTCAGCAGCCCAGGGACTGAGACCTACGAGCAGTACTTC.

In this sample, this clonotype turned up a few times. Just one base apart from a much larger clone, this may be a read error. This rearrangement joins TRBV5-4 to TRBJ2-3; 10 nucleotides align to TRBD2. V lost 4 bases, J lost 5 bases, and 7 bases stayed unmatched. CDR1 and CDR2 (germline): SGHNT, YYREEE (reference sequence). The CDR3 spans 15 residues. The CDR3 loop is CASSLAGEGVDTQYF. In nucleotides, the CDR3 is TGTGCCAGCAGCCTAGCGGGAGAAGGAGTAGATACGCAGTATTTT.

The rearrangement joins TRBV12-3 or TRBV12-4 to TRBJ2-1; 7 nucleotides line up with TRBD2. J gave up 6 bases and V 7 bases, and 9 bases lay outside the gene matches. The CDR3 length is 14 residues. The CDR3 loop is CASIRTGGSNEQFF. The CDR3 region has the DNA TGTGCCAGCATCCGGACTGGCGGGAGCAATGAGCAGTTCTTC.

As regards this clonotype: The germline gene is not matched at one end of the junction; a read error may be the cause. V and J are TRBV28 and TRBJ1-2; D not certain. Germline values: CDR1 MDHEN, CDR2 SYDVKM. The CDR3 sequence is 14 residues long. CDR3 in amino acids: CASRLGRTSYGYTF. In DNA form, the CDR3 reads TGTGCCAGCAGATTGGGCAGGACGTCCTATGGCTACACTTTC.

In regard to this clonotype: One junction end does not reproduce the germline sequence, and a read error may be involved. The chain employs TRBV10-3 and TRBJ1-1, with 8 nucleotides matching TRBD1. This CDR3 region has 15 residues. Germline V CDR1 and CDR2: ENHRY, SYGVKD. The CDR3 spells CVIGPGGDRYTEVFF. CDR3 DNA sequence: TGTGTCATCGGTCCAGGGGGCGATCGGTACACTGAAGTTTTCTTT.

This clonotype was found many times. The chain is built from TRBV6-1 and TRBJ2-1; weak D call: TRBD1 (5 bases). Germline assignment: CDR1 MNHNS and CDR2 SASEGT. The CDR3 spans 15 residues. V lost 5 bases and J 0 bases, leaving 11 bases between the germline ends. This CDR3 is CASSPLQGSYNEQFF. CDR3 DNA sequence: TGTGCCAGCAGTCCTCTTCAGGGCTCCTACAATGAGCAGTTCTTC.

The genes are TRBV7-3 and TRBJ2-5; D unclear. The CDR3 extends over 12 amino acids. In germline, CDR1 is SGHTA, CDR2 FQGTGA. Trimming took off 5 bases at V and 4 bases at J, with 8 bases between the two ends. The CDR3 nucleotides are TGTGCCAGCAGCCCGTGTGGAGAGACCCAGTACTTC. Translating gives CASSPCGETQYF.

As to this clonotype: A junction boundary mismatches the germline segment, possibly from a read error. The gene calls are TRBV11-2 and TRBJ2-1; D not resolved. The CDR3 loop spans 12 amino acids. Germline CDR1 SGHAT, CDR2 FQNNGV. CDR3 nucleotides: TGTGCTAGCAGCCCGGAGTACGATGCGCAGTTCTTC. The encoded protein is CASSPEYDAQFF.

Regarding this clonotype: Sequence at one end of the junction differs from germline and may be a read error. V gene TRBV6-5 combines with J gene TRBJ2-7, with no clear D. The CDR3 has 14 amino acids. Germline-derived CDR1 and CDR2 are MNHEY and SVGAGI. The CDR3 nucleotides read TGTGCCAGCAGTTGCCAGTCAACCCCTCTCGAGCAGTATTTC. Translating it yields CASSCQSTPLEQYF.

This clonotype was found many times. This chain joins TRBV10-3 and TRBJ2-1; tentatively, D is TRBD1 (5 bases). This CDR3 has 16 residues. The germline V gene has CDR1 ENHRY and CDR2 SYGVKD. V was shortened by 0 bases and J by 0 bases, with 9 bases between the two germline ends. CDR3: CAISESPGISYNEQFF. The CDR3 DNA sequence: TGTGCCATCAGTGAGTCGCCAGGGATCTCCTACAATGAGCAGTTCTTC.

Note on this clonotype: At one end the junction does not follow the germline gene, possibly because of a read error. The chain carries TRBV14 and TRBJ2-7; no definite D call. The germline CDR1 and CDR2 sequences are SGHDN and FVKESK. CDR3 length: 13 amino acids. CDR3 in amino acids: CASSEDPSYEQYF. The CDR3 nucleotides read TGTGCCAGCAGCGAAGATCCATCCTACGAGCAGTACTTC.

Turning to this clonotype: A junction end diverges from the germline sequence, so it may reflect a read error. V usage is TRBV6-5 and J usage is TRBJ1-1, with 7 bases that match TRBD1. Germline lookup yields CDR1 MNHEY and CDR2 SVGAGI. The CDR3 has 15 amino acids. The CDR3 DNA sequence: TGTGCCAGCAGAGACACCGGGACAGTAAACACTGAAGCTATCTTT. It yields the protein CASRDTGTVNTEAIF.

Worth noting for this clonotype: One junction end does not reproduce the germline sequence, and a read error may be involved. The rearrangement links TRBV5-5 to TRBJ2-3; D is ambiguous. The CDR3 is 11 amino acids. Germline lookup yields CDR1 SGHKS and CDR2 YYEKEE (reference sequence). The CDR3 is CARSFTDTQYF. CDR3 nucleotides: TGTGCCAGAAGCTTCACAGATACGCAGTATTTC.

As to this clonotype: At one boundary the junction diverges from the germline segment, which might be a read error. The CDR3 region is CASGGGWTIDQPQHF. CDR3 coding DNA: TGTGCCAGCGGTGGGGGGTGGACAATCGATCAACCCCAGCATTTT. The V and J genes are TRBV6-1 and TRBJ1-5, with D possibly being TRBD1 (5 bases). Germline CDR1 and CDR2: MNHNS and SASEGT. The CDR3 runs to 15 residues.

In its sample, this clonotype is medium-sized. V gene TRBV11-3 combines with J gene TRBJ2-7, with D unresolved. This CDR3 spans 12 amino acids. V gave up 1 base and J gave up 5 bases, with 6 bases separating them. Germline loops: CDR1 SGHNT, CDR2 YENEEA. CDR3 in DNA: TGTGCCAGCAGCTTAGTTCCAGACGAGCAGTACTTC. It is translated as CASSLVPDEQYF.

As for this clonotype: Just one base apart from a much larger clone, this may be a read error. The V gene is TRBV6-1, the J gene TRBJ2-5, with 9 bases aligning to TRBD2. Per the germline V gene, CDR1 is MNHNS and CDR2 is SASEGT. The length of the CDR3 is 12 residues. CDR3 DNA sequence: TGTGCCAGCAGGGTAGCGGGAGAGACCCAGTGCTTC. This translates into CASRVAGETQCF.

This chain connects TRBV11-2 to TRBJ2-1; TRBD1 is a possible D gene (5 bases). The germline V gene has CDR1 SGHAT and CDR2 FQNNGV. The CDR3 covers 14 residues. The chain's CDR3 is CVCSSDPGANEQFF. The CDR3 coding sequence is TGTGTCTGCAGCTCAGACCCTGGGGCCAATGAGCAGTTCTTC.

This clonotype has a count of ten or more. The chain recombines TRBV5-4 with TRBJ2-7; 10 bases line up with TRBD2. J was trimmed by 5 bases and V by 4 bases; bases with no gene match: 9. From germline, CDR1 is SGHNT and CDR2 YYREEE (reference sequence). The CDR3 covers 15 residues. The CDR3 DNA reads TGTGCCAGCAGCAATCCTAGCGGGAGCGGCGACGAGCAGTACTTC. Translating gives CASSNPSGSGDEQYF.

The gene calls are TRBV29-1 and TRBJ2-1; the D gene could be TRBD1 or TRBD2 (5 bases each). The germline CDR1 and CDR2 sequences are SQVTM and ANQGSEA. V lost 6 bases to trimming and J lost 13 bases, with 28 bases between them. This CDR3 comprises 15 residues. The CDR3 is CSVGPPSSPYTEQFF. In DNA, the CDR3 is TGCAGCGTGGGGCCTCCTTCTAGCCCCTACACTGAACAGTTCTTC.

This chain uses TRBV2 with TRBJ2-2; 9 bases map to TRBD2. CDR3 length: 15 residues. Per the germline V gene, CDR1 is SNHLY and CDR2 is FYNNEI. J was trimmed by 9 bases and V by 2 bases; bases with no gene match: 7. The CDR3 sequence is CASSETAGGGRELFF. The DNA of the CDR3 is TGTGCCAGCAGTGAAACAGCGGGAGGCGGCAGGGAGCTGTTTTTT. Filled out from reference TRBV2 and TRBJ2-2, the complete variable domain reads EPEVTQTPSHQVTQMGQEVILRCVPISNHLYFYWYRQILGQKVEFLVSFYNNEISEKSEIFDDQFSVERPDGSNFTLKIRSTKLEDSAMYFCASSETAGGGRELFFGEGSRLTVL.

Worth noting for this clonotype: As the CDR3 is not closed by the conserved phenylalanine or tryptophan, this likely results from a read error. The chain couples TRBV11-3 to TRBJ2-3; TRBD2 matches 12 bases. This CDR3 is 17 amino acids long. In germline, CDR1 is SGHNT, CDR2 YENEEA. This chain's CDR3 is CASSLGVTSGSTDTQYL. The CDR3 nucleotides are TGTGCCAGCAGCTTAGGGGTGACTAGCGGGAGCACGGATACGCAGTATCTT.

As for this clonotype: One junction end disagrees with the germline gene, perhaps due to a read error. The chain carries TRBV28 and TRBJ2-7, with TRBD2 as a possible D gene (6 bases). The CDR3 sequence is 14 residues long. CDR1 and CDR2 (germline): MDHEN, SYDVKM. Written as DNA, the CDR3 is TGTACCAGTAGGGACGCGGGGAGCTCCTACGAGCAGTACTTC. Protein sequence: CTSRDAGSSYEQYF. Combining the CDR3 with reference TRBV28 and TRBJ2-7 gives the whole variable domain DVKVTQSSRYLVKRTGEKVFLECVQDMDHENMFWYRQDPGLGLRLIYFSYDVKMKEKGDIPEGYSVSREKKERFSLILESASTNQTSMYLCTSRDAGSSYEQYFGPGTRLTVT.